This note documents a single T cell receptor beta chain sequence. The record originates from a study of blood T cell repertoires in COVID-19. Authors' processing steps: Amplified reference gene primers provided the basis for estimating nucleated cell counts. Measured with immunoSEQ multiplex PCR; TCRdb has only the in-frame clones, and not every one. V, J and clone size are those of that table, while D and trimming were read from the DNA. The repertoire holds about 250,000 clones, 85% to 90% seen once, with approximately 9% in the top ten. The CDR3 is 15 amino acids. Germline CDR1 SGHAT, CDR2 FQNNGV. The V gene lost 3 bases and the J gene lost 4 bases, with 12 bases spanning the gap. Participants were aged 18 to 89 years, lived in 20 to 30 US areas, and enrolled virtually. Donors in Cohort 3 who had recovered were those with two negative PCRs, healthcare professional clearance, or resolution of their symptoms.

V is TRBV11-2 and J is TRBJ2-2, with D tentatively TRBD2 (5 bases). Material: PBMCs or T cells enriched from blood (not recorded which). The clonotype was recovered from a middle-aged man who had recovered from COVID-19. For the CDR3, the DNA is TGTGCCAGCAGCTTTCTTAAGGCGGGCACCGGGGAGCTGTTTTTT. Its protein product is CASSFLKAGTGELFF.